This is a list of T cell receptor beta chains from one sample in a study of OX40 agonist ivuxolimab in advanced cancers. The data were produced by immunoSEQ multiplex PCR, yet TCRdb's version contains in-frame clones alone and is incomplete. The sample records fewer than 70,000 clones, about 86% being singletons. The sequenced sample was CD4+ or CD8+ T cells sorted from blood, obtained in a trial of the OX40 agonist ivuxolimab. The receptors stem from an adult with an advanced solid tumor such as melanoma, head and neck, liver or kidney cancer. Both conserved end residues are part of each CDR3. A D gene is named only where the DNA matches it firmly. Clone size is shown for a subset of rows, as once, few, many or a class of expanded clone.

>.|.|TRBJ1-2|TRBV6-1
TGTGCCAGCAGTGAACTAAGTACGGTATTTAACTATGGCTACACCTTC
CASSELSTVFNYGYTF
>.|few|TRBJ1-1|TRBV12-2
TGTGCAAGTCGCTTAGCTCGGACACGATTTACTGAAGCTTTCTTT
CASRLARTRFTEAFF
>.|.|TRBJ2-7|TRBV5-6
TGTGCCAGCAGCTTGGCAGGTAGGGTCGGAAACGAGCAGTACTTC
CASSLAGRVGNEQYF
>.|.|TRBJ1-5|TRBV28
TGTGCCAGCAGTATAAATCAGCCCCAGCATTTT
CASSINQPQHF
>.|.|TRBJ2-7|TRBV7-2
TGTGCCAGCAGTAGGAAGGGGGAACCTACCTACGAGCAGTACTTC
CASSRKGEPTYEQYF
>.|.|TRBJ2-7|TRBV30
TGTGCCTGGAGCAGGGCAGCCTACGAGCAGTACTTC
CAWSRAAYEQYF
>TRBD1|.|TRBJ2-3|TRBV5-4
TGTGCCAGCAGCTTGGGACAGGGGGCAGATACGCAGTATTTT
CASSLGQGADTQYF
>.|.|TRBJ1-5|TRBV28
TGTGCCAGCAGTTTGAGCAGGGGTGGCAATCAGCCCCAGCATTTT
CASSLSRGGNQPQHF
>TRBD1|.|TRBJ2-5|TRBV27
TGTGCCAGCAGTTTGAGGGGACAGGCCCAAGAGACCCAGTACTTC
CASSLRGQAQETQYF
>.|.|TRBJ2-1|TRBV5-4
TGTGCCAGCAGCTTGCCTAGTGGGGATGAGCAGTTCTTC
CASSLPSGDEQFF
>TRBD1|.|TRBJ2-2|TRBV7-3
TGTGCCAGCAGCCCGAGGGACAGGGGCGTTACCGGGGAGCTGTTTTTT
CASSPRDRGVTGELFF
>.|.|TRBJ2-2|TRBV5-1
TGCGCCAGTCGGCCTGGGGGAGAGGGGGAGCTGTTTTTT
CASRPGGEGELFF
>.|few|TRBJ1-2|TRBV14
TGTGCCAGCAGCCAAGAGCTACAGGGACGGGGCTACACCTTC
CASSQELQGRGYTF
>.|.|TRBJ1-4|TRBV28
TGTGCCAGCAGTTGGTACCAGAAGAATGAAAAACTGTTTTTT
CASSWYQKNEKLFF
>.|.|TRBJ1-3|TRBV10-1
TGCGCCAGCAGTCCAGACCGAAGCTCTGGAAACACCATATATTTT
CASSPDRSSGNTIYF
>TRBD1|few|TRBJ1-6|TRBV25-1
TGTGCCAGCAGTCAGGGGGCTACCAATTCACCCCTCCACTTT
CASSQGATNSPLHF
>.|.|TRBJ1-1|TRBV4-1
TGCGCCAGCAGCCAAGGTTTCGGTGGTCCGGGCGAAGCTTTCTTT
CASSQGFGGPGEAFF
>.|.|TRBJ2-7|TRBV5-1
TGCGCCAGCAGCTCCGGATCCTACGAGCAGTACTTC
CASSSGSYEQYF
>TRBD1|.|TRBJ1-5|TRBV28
TGTGCCAGCAGACGACAGGGGGCCCGCAATCAGCCCCAGCATTTT
CASRRQGARNQPQHF
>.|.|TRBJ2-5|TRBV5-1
TGCGCCAGCAGCTTCACAGGACAGCAAGAGACCCAGTACTTC
CASSFTGQQETQYF
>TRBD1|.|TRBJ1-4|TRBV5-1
TGCGCCAGCAGCTCTGGGACAGCTAATGAAAAACTGTTTTTT
CASSSGTANEKLFF
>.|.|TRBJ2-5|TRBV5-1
TGCGCCAGCAGCAGGGATAAACAAGAGACCCAGTACTTC
CASSRDKQETQYF
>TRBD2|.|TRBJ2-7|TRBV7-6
TGTGCCAGCAGCTTAGTCACTAGCGGGAGCTCCTACGAGCAGTACTTC
CASSLVTSGSSYEQYF
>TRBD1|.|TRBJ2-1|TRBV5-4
TGTGCCAGCAGCACGTCGACAGGGGCGAAGTTCTTC
CASSTSTGAKFF
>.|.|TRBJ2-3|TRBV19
TGTGCCAGTAGTATAGCTTCGGAGACGCAGTATTTT
CASSIASETQYF
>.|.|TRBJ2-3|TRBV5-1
TGCGCCAGCAGCTTGAGTCTAGCCCCAAGCACAGATACGCAGTATTTT
CASSLSLAPSTDTQYF
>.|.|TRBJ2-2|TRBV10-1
TGCGCCAGCAGTGAGTCACACACCGGGGAGCTGTTTTTT
CASSESHTGELFF
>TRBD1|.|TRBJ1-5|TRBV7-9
TGTGCCAGCAGCTTGACCGGGACAGGGACTTATAGCAATCAGCCCCAGCATTTT
CASSLTGTGTYSNQPQHF
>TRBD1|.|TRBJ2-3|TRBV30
TGTGCCTGGAAGAGGAGGGACAGGGGGACAGATACGCAGTATTTT
CAWKRRDRGTDTQYF
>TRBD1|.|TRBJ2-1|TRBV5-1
TGCGCCAGCAGCTTGGGGACAGGGGGCCTCAATGAGCAGTTCTTC
CASSLGTGGLNEQFF
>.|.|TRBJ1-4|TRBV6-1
TGTGCCAGCAGTGAACTCTTGGCGTGGGGAGAAAAACTGTTTTTT
CASSELLAWGEKLFF
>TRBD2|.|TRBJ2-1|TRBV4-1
TGCGCCAGCAGCCAAGAAGTCCCCCCTAGCGGGGCTAGCTCCTACAATGAGCAGTTCTTC
CASSQEVPPSGASSYNEQFF
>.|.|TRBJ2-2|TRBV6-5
TGTGCCAGCAGTTACAACGCCGGGGAGCTGTTTTTT
CASSYNAGELFF
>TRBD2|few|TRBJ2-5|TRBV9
TGTGCCAGCAGCGCTGGGACTAGCGGGAGGTTTGGGGAGACCCAGTACTTC
CASSAGTSGRFGETQYF
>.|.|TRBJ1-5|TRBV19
TGTGCCAGTAGTCTGTACCGGGGGCGGGCGCTGGATCAGCCCCAGCATTTT
CASSLYRGRALDQPQHF
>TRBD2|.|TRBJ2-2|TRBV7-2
TGTGCCAGCAGCTTAAGCGGGGGGAACACCGGGGAGCTGTTTTTT
CASSLSGGNTGELFF
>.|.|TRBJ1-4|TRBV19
TGTGCCAGTAGTACTGGGGTTTCAACTAATGAAAAACTGTTTTTT
CASSTGVSTNEKLFF
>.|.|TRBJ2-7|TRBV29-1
TGCAGCGTTGTGGAGCCCGGCGAGCAGTACTTC
CSVVEPGEQYF
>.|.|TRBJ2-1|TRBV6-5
TGTGCCAGCAAAGAGCTAGATGAGCAGTTCTTC
CASKELDEQFF
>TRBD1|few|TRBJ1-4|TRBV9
TGTGCCAGCAGCAGAGGGACAGGGGTTGAAAAACTGTTTTTT
CASSRGTGVEKLFF